The 32 T cell receptor beta chains given below trace back to one sample, sequenced in a study of Graves' ophthalmopathy and Graves' hyperthyroidism. Amplification targeted the TCR beta CDR3 regions, with RNA transcripts as the source material. Following a first-round RT-PCR that used HTBI primers, a second-round multiplex PCR was carried out. TCRdb re-called the multiplex PCR reads through MiXCR, storing one row per CDR3 protein. The sample consists of 500,000 to 700,000 distinct CDR3 sequences, roughly 20% of them appearing once. What was sequenced was peripheral blood. The receptor source for this set is a woman under 30 with stable Graves' hyperthyroidism. Some clones in this sample may be carry-over from other donors' samples.

This chain uses TRBV9 with TRBJ2-5, with 10 bases that match TRBD1. The junction had 17 bases not matched to a gene; V was cut back by 7 bases and J by 5 bases. CDR3 length equals 17 residues. CDR1 is SGDLS, CDR2 YYNGEE, per germline. CDR3 amino acids: CASSNYRDRGDWETQYF. The CDR3 DNA is TGTGCCAGCTCCAACTATCGGGACAGGGGAGATTGGGAGACCCAGTACTTC.

This clonotype was picked up a small number of times. The gene calls are TRBV6-1 and TRBJ1-5; D uncertain. CDR3 length equals 13 residues. Deletions cut 4 bases from V and 8 bases from J, with 12 bases between. CDR1 and CDR2 (germline): MNHNS, SASEGT. CDR3: CASSVSGREPQHF. The CDR3 DNA reads TGTGCCAGCAGTGTCAGCGGCCGGGAGCCCCAGCATTTT.

This chain joins TRBV27 and TRBJ2-6, with D perhaps being TRBD1 or TRBD2 (6 bases each). The CDR3 extends over 15 amino acids. CDR1 is MNHEY and CDR2 is SMNVEV in the germline V gene (reference sequence). V shed 8 bases and J shed 1 base, with 12 bases lying between them. The DNA of the CDR3 is TGTGCCAGCTACCAAGGGGGGTCTGGGGCCAACGTCCTGACTTTC. Translating it yields CASYQGGSGANVLTF.

This clonotype was seen a handful of times. The V and J genes are TRBV6-5 and TRBJ1-6, with D tentatively TRBD1 (5 bases). Germline CDR1 and CDR2: MNHEY and SVGAGI. This CDR3 is built from 15 residues. Trimming cost V 2 bases and J 6 bases, with 11 bases left between them. CDR3 region: CASSYRIGGNSPLHF. Here the CDR3 DNA reads TGTGCCAGCAGTTACCGCATCGGGGGTAATTCACCCCTCCACTTT.

This clonotype appeared many times. This chain uses TRBV11-1 with TRBJ1-1; TRBD1 is a possible D gene (5 bases). Germline assignment: CDR1 SGHAT and CDR2 FQDESV (reference sequence). V lost 4 bases and J 4 bases, leaving 25 bases between the germline ends. The CDR3 has 18 amino acids. CDR3 amino acids: CASSSAGGRGQGRTEAFF. CDR3 nucleotide sequence: TGTGCCAGCAGCTCAGCGGGGGGACGTGGGCAGGGACGCACTGAAGCTTTCTTT. The full variable domain, in which reference TRBV11-1 and TRBJ1-1 provide the parts outside the CDR3, is EAEVAQSPRYKITEKSQAVAFWCDPISGHATLYWYRQILGQGPELLVQFQDESVVDDSQLPKDRFSAERLKGVDSTLKIQPAELGDSAMYLCASSSAGGRGQGRTEAFFGQGTRLTVV.

Turning to this clonotype: A much larger clonotype is one base distant, so this may be a read error. V usage is TRBV30 and J usage is TRBJ1-1; D ambiguous. This CDR3 has 13 amino acids. The germline CDR1 and CDR2 sequences are GTSNPN and SVGIG (reference sequence). CDR3 DNA: TGTGCCTGGACCCGAGACCCGAACACTGAAGCTTGCTTT. Its translation is CAWTRDPNTEACF.

The sample holds many counts of this clonotype. The J gene is TRBJ1-1, the V gene TRBV20-1; tentative D call: TRBD1 (5 bases). The germline V and J ends were trimmed by 0 bases and 8 bases, with 25 bases remaining between them. Germline values: CDR1 DFQATT, CDR2 SNEGSKA (reference sequence). The CDR3 length is 17 residues. DNA of the CDR3: TGCAGTGCTAGAGATTTCAGAGAGACAGCCCCTTTGGGGGAAGCTTTCTTT. Translation: CSARDFRETAPLGEAFF.

The sample holds a few counts of this clonotype. A much more abundant neighbour one base away suggests this may be a read error. The gene calls are TRBV7-2 and TRBJ2-7; D may be TRBD1 or TRBD2 (5 bases each). The V and J ends lost 5 bases and 0 bases respectively, with 11 bases between them. This CDR3 region has 14 residues. Germline CDR1 and CDR2: SGHTA and FQGNSA. The CDR3 loop reads CASSAWDGSYEQYV. The CDR3 nucleotides are TGTGCCAGCAGCGCATGGGACGGCTCCTACGAGCAGTACGTC.

This clonotype was detected many times. The chain links TRBV6-2 or TRBV6-3 to TRBJ2-2, with D perhaps matching TRBD2 (5 bases). Trimming cost V 2 bases and J 8 bases, with 9 bases left between them. Germline assignment: CDR1 MNHEY and CDR2 SVGEGT. The CDR3 length is 13 residues. CDR3 in amino acids: CASSYLGVGELFF. The CDR3 bases are TGTGCCAGCAGTTACCTCGGGGTAGGGGAGCTGTTTTTT.

Concerning this clonotype: Germline is not matched at one junction end, which may reflect a read error. The chain combines TRBV12-5 with TRBJ1-2; no firm D call. Germline CDR1 is LGHNT and CDR2 is FRNRAP. CDR3 length: 15 amino acids. CDR3 protein: CASGLRGLTNYSYTF. The DNA of the CDR3 is TGTGCTAGTGGTTTAAGAGGCCTGACTAACTATAGCTACACCTTC.

In its sample, this clonotype was seen many times. The V and J genes are TRBV12-3 or TRBV12-4 and TRBJ1-1; D remains unclear. The CDR3 extends over 15 amino acids. V lost 9 bases and J lost 0, with 17 bases in between. The CDR3 DNA is TGTGCCAGTAGCCGGGCCGCGACAATGAACACTGAAGCTTTCTTT. Protein product: CASSRAATMNTEAFF.

This clonotype was counted only a few times. CDR3 amino acids: CASSPEVGQETQYF. In DNA, the CDR3 is TGTGCCAGCAGCCCCGAGGTGGGGCAAGAGACCCAGTACTTC. The chain carries TRBV7-2 and TRBJ2-5; D is unresolved. Germline values: CDR1 SGHTA, CDR2 FQGNSA. V lost 5 bases and J lost 2, with 12 bases in between. The CDR3 consists of 14 residues.

This clonotype was recorded many times. CDR3 in amino acids: CSAITGNRETQYF. For the CDR3, the DNA is TGCAGTGCGATCACAGGGAATCGGGAGACCCAGTACTTC. The J gene is TRBJ2-5, the V gene TRBV20-1; D possibly corresponds to TRBD1 (6 bases). The V end lost 6 bases, the J end lost 5 bases, and 16 bases lay between the germline ends. The CDR3 is made up of 13 amino acids. Germline values: CDR1 DFQATT, CDR2 SNEGSKA (reference sequence).

The sample holds many counts of this clonotype. V usage is TRBV6-1 and J usage is TRBJ1-5; perhaps TRBD1 as D (5 bases). This CDR3 region has 16 residues. Germline values: CDR1 MNHNS, CDR2 SASEGT. V gave up 5 bases and J gave up 2 bases, with 16 bases separating them. In DNA, the CDR3 is TGTGCCAGCAGTCTGGGGCTTTCCTGGGGCAATCAGCCCCAGCATTTT. It yields the protein CASSLGLSWGNQPQHF.

Note on this clonotype: One end of the junction fails to match germline, which may point to a read error. The rearrangement links TRBV3-1 to TRBJ1-6, with D unclear. CDR1 is LGHDT, CDR2 YNNKEL, per germline (reference sequence). This CDR3 comprises 15 residues. Here the CDR3 reads CASSQEVQLNSHLHF. CDR3 bases: TGTGCCAGCAGCCAAGAAGTGCAACTTAATTCACACCTCCACTTT. Complete variable domain (other parts from reference TRBV3-1 and TRBJ1-6): DTAVSQTPKYLVTQMGNDKSIKCEQNLGHDTMYWYKQDSKKFLKIMFSYNNKELIINETVPNRFSPKSPDKAHLNLHINSLELGDSAVYFCASSQEVQLNSHLHFGNGTRLTVT.

A few counts support this clonotype. The chain links TRBV6-5 to TRBJ2-5, with D perhaps given as TRBD1 or TRBD2 (5 bases each). V lost 2 bases, J lost 9 bases, and 10 bases lay in between. The CDR3 spans 12 residues. Germline lookup yields CDR1 MNHEY and CDR2 SVGAGI. The chain's CDR3 is CASSYETAAQYF. The CDR3 nucleotides read TGTGCCAGCAGTTACGAGACAGCGGCCCAGTACTTC.

This clonotype was seen many times. This chain connects TRBV6-5 to TRBJ1-5; no firm D call. Trimming cost V 2 bases and J 3 bases, with 11 bases left between them. This CDR3 spans 15 amino acids. Germline CDR1 MNHEY, CDR2 SVGAGI. The CDR3: CASSYRGADNQPQHF. The CDR3 DNA follows: TGTGCCAGCAGTTACCGAGGCGCAGACAATCAGCCCCAGCATTTT.

This clonotype showed up many times. This chain joins TRBV6-1 and TRBJ1-1; 8 bases match TRBD1. The CDR3 is 14 amino acids. Trimming cost V 6 bases and J 1 base; bases outside gene matches: 4. Germline values: CDR1 MNHNS, CDR2 SASEGT. The CDR3 here is CASRTGDTNTEAFF. The CDR3 DNA reads as TGTGCCAGCAGGACAGGGGACACGAACACTGAAGCTTTCTTT.

This clonotype was found many times. V is TRBV20-1 and J is TRBJ2-7; TRBD1 matches 7 bases. The CDR3 is 14 amino acids. The germline gives CDR1 DFQATT, CDR2 SNEGSKA (reference sequence). The V segment lost 4 bases and the J segment 2 bases; nucleotides outside the gene matches: 8. As DNA, the CDR3 is TGCAGTGCTAAAGCAGGGGGTTATACCTACGAGCAGTACTTC. This translates into CSAKAGGYTYEQYF.

Ten or more counts support this clonotype. This rearrangement joins TRBV5-4 to TRBJ2-7; D remains unclear. From germline, CDR1 is SGHNT and CDR2 YYREEE (reference sequence). The CDR3 covers 14 residues. V was shortened by 0 bases and J by 5 bases, with 12 bases between the two germline ends. The DNA for the CDR3 is TGTGCCAGCAGCTTGGTGGGCCCAAGAGACGAGCAGTACTTC. This gives the protein CASSLVGPRDEQYF. Together with reference TRBV5-4 and TRBJ2-7, the CDR3 gives the full variable domain: ETGVTQSPTHLIKTRGQQVTLRCSSQSGHNTVSWYQQALGQGPQFIFQYYREEENGRGNFPPRFSGLQFPNYSSELNVNALELDDSALYLCASSLVGPRDEQYFGPGTRLTVT.

The CDR3 DNA is TGCAGCGTACAGGATCTGGTGAACACTGAAGCTTTCTTT. The encoded protein is CSVQDLVNTEAFF. The rearrangement uses TRBV29-1 and TRBJ1-1, with D perhaps TRBD1 (5 bases). The CDR3 runs to 13 residues. Germline V gene lookup returns CDR1 SQVTM and CDR2 ANQGSEA. Trimming removed 6 bases at V and 0 bases at J, with 11 bases between.

The chain links TRBV14 to TRBJ2-5, with a tentative D call TRBD1 (6 bases). V was clipped by 6 bases and J by 5 bases, with 10 bases between them. CDR1 and CDR2 (germline): SGHDN, FVKESK. This CDR3 has 12 residues. Written as DNA, the CDR3 is TGTGCCAGCAGGAAGGGGGTTGAGACCCAGTACTTC. Amino acid sequence: CASRKGVETQYF.

In its sample, this clonotype was seen many times. This sequence joins TRBV6-1 and TRBJ2-5, with D hard to call. The CDR3 has 15 amino acids. CDR1 is MNHNS and CDR2 is SASEGT in the germline V gene. With 0 bases removed from V and 5 bases from J, the gap between germline ends came to 13 bases. The CDR3 loop reads CASSEAFRMAETQYF. The CDR3 DNA reads TGTGCCAGCAGTGAAGCGTTCAGGATGGCTGAGACCCAGTACTTC.

This chain links TRBV11-2 with TRBJ1-3; no reliable D call. The CDR3 length is 15 residues. In germline, CDR1 is SGHAT, CDR2 FQNNGV. V lost 0 bases, J lost 3 bases, and 9 bases lay in between. CDR3 sequence: CASSLEGFGGNTIYF. The CDR3 DNA sequence: TGTGCCAGCAGCTTAGAGGGGTTTGGTGGAAACACCATATATTTT. Using reference TRBV11-2 and TRBJ1-3 for the parts outside the CDR3, the full variable domain is EAGVAQSPRYKIIEKRQSVAFWCNPISGHATLYWYQQILGQGPKLLIQFQNNGVVDDSQLPKDRFSAERLKGVDSTLKIQPAKLEDSAVYLCASSLEGFGGNTIYFGEGSWLTVV.

The sample holds many counts of this clonotype. The chain joins TRBV27 to TRBJ1-3, with D unclear. Germline CDR1 MNHEY, CDR2 SMNVEV (reference sequence). The length of the CDR3 is 14 residues. Trimming removed 2 bases from V and 8 bases from J, with 13 bases in between. CDR3 coding DNA: TGTGCCAGCAGTTTAAAACCAATTTCGGACACCATATATTTT. Translation: CASSLKPISDTIYF.

The genes are TRBV6-5 and TRBJ2-5; possibly TRBD1 or TRBD2 for D (6 bases each). The V and J ends lost 2 bases and 5 bases respectively, with 9 bases between them. This CDR3 has 13 amino acids. Germline V CDR1 and CDR2: MNHEY, SVGAGI. CDR3 loop: CASSYKGGETQYF. CDR3 sequence (DNA): TGTGCCAGCAGTTACAAAGGGGGGGAGACCCAGTACTTC.

The rearrangement uses TRBV20-1 and TRBJ2-5; TRBD2 might be the D (6 bases). This CDR3 comprises 13 residues. Germline-derived CDR1 and CDR2 are DFQATT and SNEGSKA (reference sequence). The DNA of the CDR3 is TGCAGGGTGTATGGGGGGACCGGAGAGACCCAGTACTTC. This codes for CRVYGGTGETQYF.

The gene calls are TRBV6-4 and TRBJ1-2; D is undetermined. CDR1 MRHNA and CDR2 SNTAGT come from the germline V gene. The CDR3 has 13 amino acids. V was cut by 3 bases and J by 2 bases, with 7 bases left in between. CDR3 residues: CASSDNQNYGYTF. The DNA for the CDR3 is TGTGCCAGCAGTGATAACCAAAACTATGGCTACACCTTC.

CDR3: CASRETGASYEQYF. CDR3 nucleotide sequence: TGTGCCAGCAGGGAGACAGGGGCCTCCTACGAGCAGTACTTC. The chain links TRBV6-1 to TRBJ2-7, with 8 nucleotides matching TRBD1. V was clipped by 6 bases and J by 0 bases; unmatched bases: 4. Germline CDR1 is MNHNS and CDR2 is SASEGT. This CDR3 region has 14 residues.

As to this clonotype: The CDR3 ends on some other residue instead of the conserved phenylalanine or tryptophan, so this is likely a read error. No DNA is shown, since the ends of the CDR3 on it are uncertain; the CDR3 is the one TCRdb lists. The chain links TRBV28 to TRBJ2-2; the table's D call TRBD1 went unverified against the DNA. The CDR3 is 13 amino acids in total, end residues counted. The germline gives CDR1 MDHEN, CDR2 SYDVKM. CDR3: CANSDTDSGELCL.

Points on this clonotype: A much larger clone differs from this one at a single base, so this may be a read error. The rearrangement uses TRBV6-1 and TRBJ1-1; D is ambiguous. This CDR3 has 13 residues. Germline values: CDR1 MNHNS, CDR2 SASEGT. Trimming stripped 3 bases from V and 0 bases from J, with 5 bases between. CDR3 DNA: TGTGCCAGCAGTGACCAGATGAACACTGAAGCTTTCTTT. Translation: CASSDQMNTEAFF.

The rearrangement links TRBV6-1 to TRBJ1-2; D possibly corresponds to TRBD1 (5 bases). This CDR3 contains 16 residues. Per the germline V gene, CDR1 is MNHNS and CDR2 is SASEGT. The germline V and J ends were trimmed by 8 bases and 1 base, with 20 bases remaining between them. CDR3 sequence reads: CASVDGPDRLNYGYTF. The CDR3 bases are TGTGCCAGCGTGGACGGGCCAGACAGACTTAACTATGGCTACACCTTC.